A selection of T cell receptor beta chains follows, all from one sample in a study of shared clonotypes between healthy human individuals. The method was immunoSEQ multiplex PCR; TCRdb's version includes in-frame clones alone and lacks a portion of them. Found here are hundreds of thousands of clones, under 80% of them singletons; the top ten hold 1.7%. The sample was memory CD4+ T cells sorted from blood. The receptor set was obtained from a woman aged 30 to 39 in good health. Both conserved end residues are part of each CDR3. The D gene is left open where the match is weak. Not all rows give a size; the values are once, few, many and, for expanded clones, a class.

j_gene: TRBJ2-2; d_gene: TRBD1; abundance: .; v_gene: TRBV2; CDR3aa: CASSPIRGGQGELDTGELFF; CDR3nt: TGTGCCAGCAGCCCAATACGCGGGGGACAGGGGGAATTAGACACCGGGGAGCTGTTTTTT
j_gene: TRBJ2-2; d_gene: .; abundance: .; v_gene: TRBV6-4; CDR3aa: CASRTSSGELFF; CDR3nt: TGTGCCAGCAGAACTAGCTCCGGGGAGCTGTTTTTT
j_gene: TRBJ1-1; d_gene: .; abundance: .; v_gene: TRBV6-6; CDR3aa: CASSRKLQAKAFF; CDR3nt: TGTGCCAGCAGCCGAAAACTACAGGCTAAAGCTTTCTTT
j_gene: TRBJ2-7; d_gene: .; abundance: .; v_gene: TRBV7-9; CDR3aa: CASSPGVPRYEQYF; CDR3nt: TGTGCCAGCAGCCCCGGGGTACCGCGGTACGAGCAGTACTTC
j_gene: TRBJ1-4; d_gene: TRBD1; abundance: .; v_gene: TRBV19; CDR3aa: CASSRDRREKLFF; CDR3nt: TGTGCCAGTAGTCGGGACAGGAGGGAAAAACTGTTTTTT
j_gene: TRBJ1-1; d_gene: .; abundance: .; v_gene: TRBV18; CDR3aa: CASSPSVNTEAFF; CDR3nt: TGTGCCAGCTCACCATCAGTTAACACTGAAGCTTTCTTT
j_gene: TRBJ1-1; d_gene: .; abundance: .; v_gene: TRBV25-1; CDR3aa: CASSEVRRGNTEAFF; CDR3nt: TGTGCCAGCAGTGAGGTTCGCAGGGGGAACACTGAAGCTTTCTTT
j_gene: TRBJ1-5; d_gene: .; abundance: .; v_gene: TRBV28; CDR3aa: CASRGGDQPQHF; CDR3nt: TGTGCCAGCAGGGGGGGCGATCAGCCCCAGCATTTT
j_gene: TRBJ2-2; d_gene: .; abundance: .; v_gene: TRBV18; CDR3aa: CASSVAVQGNTGELFF; CDR3nt: TGTGCCAGCTCAGTAGCCGTACAGGGGAACACCGGGGAGCTGTTTTTT
j_gene: TRBJ1-5; d_gene: TRBD1; abundance: .; v_gene: TRBV28; CDR3aa: CATYISPLQQGSNNQPQHF; CDR3nt: TGTGCCACCTATATCTCCCCCCTCCAACAGGGGAGTAACAATCAGCCCCAGCATTTT
j_gene: TRBJ1-2; d_gene: .; abundance: .; v_gene: TRBV5-8; CDR3aa: CASSFTQGDFYGYTF; CDR3nt: TGTGCCAGCAGCTTTACGCAGGGAGACTTCTATGGCTACACCTTC
j_gene: TRBJ1-4; d_gene: .; abundance: once; v_gene: TRBV5-1; CDR3aa: CASSKTGPTNEKLFF; CDR3nt: TGCGCCAGCAGTAAGACAGGACCAACTAATGAAAAACTGTTTTTT
j_gene: TRBJ2-1; d_gene: TRBD1; abundance: .; v_gene: TRBV6-4; CDR3aa: CASSLIDRGSYNEQFF; CDR3nt: TGTGCCAGCAGTTTGATCGACAGGGGCTCCTACAATGAGCAGTTCTTC
j_gene: TRBJ2-3; d_gene: .; abundance: .; v_gene: TRBV5-6; CDR3aa: CASSLSRPDTDTQYF; CDR3nt: TGTGCCAGCAGCTTGTCCAGGCCAGACACAGATACGCAGTATTTT
j_gene: TRBJ1-5; d_gene: .; abundance: .; v_gene: TRBV6-5; CDR3aa: CASSRADGRNQPQHF; CDR3nt: TGTGCCAGCAGCCGGGCCGACGGGCGCAATCAGCCCCAGCATTTT
j_gene: TRBJ2-3; d_gene: .; abundance: .; v_gene: TRBV7-9; CDR3aa: CASSFELGLDTQYF; CDR3nt: TGTGCCAGCAGCTTCGAACTAGGCCTAGATACGCAGTATTTT
j_gene: TRBJ2-7; d_gene: .; abundance: .; v_gene: TRBV7-2; CDR3aa: CASSSQRYEQYF; CDR3nt: TGTGCCAGCAGCTCCCAGCGCTACGAGCAGTACTTC
j_gene: TRBJ2-1; d_gene: TRBD2; abundance: .; v_gene: TRBV9; CDR3aa: CASSVLSGTYNEQFF; CDR3nt: TGTGCCAGCAGCGTACTAAGCGGGACCTACAATGAGCAGTTCTTC
j_gene: TRBJ2-7; d_gene: TRBD1; abundance: .; v_gene: TRBV27; CDR3aa: CASSLLGTGRSYEQYF; CDR3nt: TGTGCCAGCAGTCTCCTCGGGACAGGGAGGTCCTACGAGCAGTACTTC
j_gene: TRBJ2-1; d_gene: TRBD2; abundance: once; v_gene: TRBV19; CDR3aa: CASTTRLAGENEQFF; CDR3nt: TGTGCCAGTACCACCCGACTAGCGGGAGAGAATGAGCAGTTCTTC
j_gene: TRBJ2-1; d_gene: TRBD2; abundance: few; v_gene: TRBV5-4; CDR3aa: CASSRGLAYEQFF; CDR3nt: TGTGCCAGCAGCCGGGGACTAGCTTACGAGCAGTTCTTC
j_gene: TRBJ2-3; d_gene: TRBD1; abundance: .; v_gene: TRBV27; CDR3aa: CASSRRGTGGFFSDTQYF; CDR3nt: TGTGCCAGCAGTCGAAGGGGGACAGGGGGCTTTTTCTCAGATACGCAGTATTTT
j_gene: TRBJ2-2; d_gene: .; abundance: few; v_gene: TRBV2; CDR3aa: CASSWDPSTGELFF; CDR3nt: TGTGCCAGCAGTTGGGATCCGAGCACCGGGGAGCTGTTTTTT
j_gene: TRBJ2-6; d_gene: .; abundance: .; v_gene: TRBV19; CDR3aa: CASSPLGAGANVLTF; CDR3nt: TGTGCCAGTAGTCCCCTCGGGGCTGGGGCCAACGTCCTGACTTTC
j_gene: TRBJ2-1; d_gene: .; abundance: few; v_gene: TRBV5-1; CDR3aa: CASSPGGDNEQFF; CDR3nt: TGCGCCAGCAGCCCCGGGGGCGACAATGAGCAGTTCTTC
j_gene: TRBJ1-5; d_gene: .; abundance: .; v_gene: TRBV15; CDR3aa: CATSRGQDGGQPQHF; CDR3nt: TGTGCCACCAGCAGAGGACAGGATGGGGGTCAGCCCCAGCATTTT
j_gene: TRBJ2-1; d_gene: TRBD1; abundance: .; v_gene: TRBV18; CDR3aa: CASSPPRGSYNEQFF; CDR3nt: TGTGCCAGCTCACCACCCAGGGGGTCCTACAATGAGCAGTTCTTC
j_gene: TRBJ2-1; d_gene: .; abundance: .; v_gene: TRBV7-9; CDR3aa: CASSLGSTNEQFF; CDR3nt: TGTGCCAGCAGCTTGGGAAGTACCAATGAGCAGTTCTTC
j_gene: TRBJ2-7; d_gene: .; abundance: .; v_gene: TRBV7-8; CDR3aa: CASSLARLTTGSGEQYF; CDR3nt: TGTGCCAGCAGCTTAGCCCGACTGACGACAGGTTCGGGAGAGCAGTACTTC
j_gene: TRBJ2-6; d_gene: .; abundance: .; v_gene: TRBV10-2; CDR3aa: CASSVVVGHQISGANVLTF; CDR3nt: TGCGCCAGCAGTGTCGTAGTAGGACACCAAATCTCTGGGGCCAACGTCCTGACTTTC
j_gene: TRBJ2-2; d_gene: .; abundance: .; v_gene: TRBV27; CDR3aa: CASTYGRDTGELFF; CDR3nt: TGTGCCAGCACTTACGGGAGAGACACCGGGGAGCTGTTTTTT
j_gene: TRBJ2-3; d_gene: TRBD2; abundance: .; v_gene: TRBV28; CDR3aa: CASSPIAGGRGTPPDTQYF; CDR3nt: TGTGCCAGCAGTCCTATAGCGGGAGGCCGCGGTACTCCACCAGATACGCAGTATTTT
j_gene: TRBJ2-3; d_gene: TRBD2; abundance: .; v_gene: TRBV25-1; CDR3aa: CASSGREGASTDTQYF; CDR3nt: TGTGCCAGCAGTGGGCGGGAGGGAGCCAGCACAGATACGCAGTATTTT
j_gene: TRBJ1-1; d_gene: .; abundance: .; v_gene: TRBV7-8; CDR3aa: CASSLDRGVTEAFF; CDR3nt: TGTGCCAGCAGCTTAGATCGGGGGGTGACTGAAGCTTTCTTT
j_gene: TRBJ2-2; d_gene: .; abundance: .; v_gene: TRBV5-1; CDR3aa: CASSFVGTNTGELFF; CDR3nt: TGCGCCAGCAGCTTCGTCGGGACGAACACCGGGGAGCTGTTTTTT
j_gene: TRBJ2-1; d_gene: TRBD2; abundance: many; v_gene: TRBV4-2; CDR3aa: CASSQDRLANEQFF; CDR3nt: TGTGCCAGCAGCCAAGATCGACTAGCCAATGAGCAGTTCTTC
j_gene: TRBJ1-1; d_gene: .; abundance: .; v_gene: TRBV4-1; CDR3aa: CASSRIQGEAFF; CDR3nt: TGCGCCAGCAGCCGTATTCAGGGAGAAGCTTTCTTT
j_gene: TRBJ2-7; d_gene: TRBD1; abundance: .; v_gene: TRBV4-2; CDR3aa: CASSPDGQGTREQYF; CDR3nt: TGTGCCAGCAGCCCAGATGGACAGGGGACGAGAGAGCAGTACTTC
j_gene: TRBJ2-7; d_gene: .; abundance: few; v_gene: TRBV7-2; CDR3aa: CASSKPTVSYEQYF; CDR3nt: TGTGCCAGCAGCAAACCAACCGTCTCTTACGAGCAGTACTTC
j_gene: TRBJ1-2; d_gene: TRBD1; abundance: .; v_gene: TRBV27; CDR3aa: CASSGTGSGFFTF; CDR3nt: TGTGCCAGCAGTGGGACAGGTAGCGGGTTTTTCACCTTC
j_gene: TRBJ2-7; d_gene: TRBD1; abundance: .; v_gene: TRBV28; CDR3aa: CASSGQGGFYEQYF; CDR3nt: TGTGCCAGCAGTGGACAGGGGGGGTTCTACGAGCAGTACTTC
j_gene: TRBJ2-1; d_gene: .; abundance: .; v_gene: TRBV6-6; CDR3aa: CASSPSSLDNEQFF; CDR3nt: TGTGCCAGCAGTCCTTCATCCCTGGACAATGAGCAGTTCTTC